This T cell receptor beta chain was recorded in a study of blood T cell repertoires in COVID-19. Authors' data handling: Reference gene primer amplification in the assay estimated nucleated cell counts. Profiling relied on immunoSEQ multiplex PCR, and the TCRdb table lists in-frame clones only, not all of them. The D gene and trimming were derived from the DNA, and the V and J assignments and clone size from that table. In the table there are roughly 55,000 clones, approximately 80% of which are singletons. Germline V gives CDR1 MGHDK, CDR2 SYGVNS. V lost 3 bases to trimming and J lost 6 bases; unmatched junction nucleotides: 7. The CDR3 has 15 residues.

The sample was peripheral blood. The TCR sequence derives from a human donor in a cohort sampled during active COVID-19. The chain uses TRBV25-1 and TRBJ2-7, with 11 bases identical to TRBD1. The CDR3 bases are TGTGCCAGCAGTGATTTAGGACAGGGGGCTGGCGAGCAGTACTTC. The encoded protein is CASSDLGQGAGEQYF.